A selection of T cell receptor beta chains follows, all from one sample in a study of shared T cell receptors in the human thymus. The data were produced by immunoSEQ multiplex PCR, yet TCRdb's version contains in-frame clones alone and is incomplete. The repertoire holds fewer than 700,000 clones, around 89% seen once, with about 0.01% in the top ten. The same specimen was also included in a second study, on human thymus T cells.

The sequenced sample was thymocytes. The receptors were sampled from a boy under two years old with a congenital heart defect. Each CDR3 is given with its conserved first and last residue. Each record gives: D gene, V gene, clone size, J gene, CDR3 DNA, CDR3 protein. A D gene is named only where the DNA matches it firmly. Size values are once, few and many counts, or a class for expanded clones, and some rows have none.

D gene: TRBD2
V gene: TRBV10-3
clone size: NA
J gene: TRBJ2-3
CDR3 DNA: TGTGCCATCAGTGACTGGCGGGAGATCACAGATACGCAGTATTTT
CDR3 protein: CAISDWREITDTQYF

D gene: NA
V gene: TRBV4-2
clone size: NA
J gene: TRBJ1-5
CDR3 DNA: TGTGCCAGCAGCCAAGGAAACAGGGACGAACTGAGCAATCAGCCCCAGCATTTT
CDR3 protein: CASSQGNRDELSNQPQHF

D gene: TRBD2
V gene: TRBV4-3
clone size: NA
J gene: TRBJ2-3
CDR3 DNA: TGCGCCAGCAGCCAAGAAGACAGGGGGACTAGCGGGAGGAGAGATACGCAGTATTTT
CDR3 protein: CASSQEDRGTSGRRDTQYF

D gene: NA
V gene: TRBV5-1
clone size: once
J gene: TRBJ2-1
CDR3 DNA: TGCGCCAGCAGCTGGAATGTAGTGGCGGGTGGGGTGGAGTTCTTC
CDR3 protein: CASSWNVVAGGVEFF

D gene: TRBD1
V gene: TRBV4-3
clone size: NA
J gene: TRBJ1-1
CDR3 DNA: TGCGCCAGCAGCCAAGATCCTGGACAGGCCCCGAACACTGAAGCTTTCTTT
CDR3 protein: CASSQDPGQAPNTEAFF

D gene: NA
V gene: TRBV27
clone size: NA
J gene: TRBJ1-2
CDR3 DNA: TGTGCCAGCAGTCCCATTACAGGTCCCCCCGCTAACTATGGCTACACCTTC
CDR3 protein: CASSPITGPPANYGYTF

D gene: NA
V gene: TRBV27
clone size: NA
J gene: TRBJ2-7
CDR3 DNA: TGTGCCAGCAGTCCTCCGGGACTGGGCCTGGGGGAGCAGTACTTC
CDR3 protein: CASSPPGLGLGEQYF

D gene: NA
V gene: TRBV5-4
clone size: NA
J gene: TRBJ1-2
CDR3 DNA: TGTGCCAGCAGCCCATTCGGGCAGGGCGACCCGACTAACTATGGCTACACCTTC
CDR3 protein: CASSPFGQGDPTNYGYTF

D gene: NA
V gene: TRBV11-3
clone size: NA
J gene: TRBJ2-3
CDR3 DNA: TGTGCCAGCAGCTCGGGACTGGGCAGGGCGGGTACAGATACGCAGTATTTT
CDR3 protein: CASSSGLGRAGTDTQYF

D gene: NA
V gene: TRBV12-5
clone size: NA
J gene: TRBJ1-5
CDR3 DNA: TGTGCTAGTGGTTTGGCACTGGGCAGGGCCCCGAGCAATCAGCCCCAGCATTTT
CDR3 protein: CASGLALGRAPSNQPQHF

D gene: NA
V gene: TRBV5-1
clone size: once
J gene: TRBJ2-5
CDR3 DNA: TGCACCAGCAGCCCTACGGGGGAGGACGGAGAGACCCAGTACTTC
CDR3 protein: CTSSPTGEDGETQYF

D gene: NA
V gene: TRBV12-5
clone size: NA
J gene: TRBJ2-5
CDR3 DNA: TGTGCTAGTGGTTCGCCGGACTACGGGGAGACCCAGTACTTC
CDR3 protein: CASGSPDYGETQYF

D gene: NA
V gene: TRBV14
clone size: NA
J gene: TRBJ2-7
CDR3 DNA: TGTGCCAGCAGCCGAAGAAGGGGGAGGGCCTACGAGCAGTACTTC
CDR3 protein: CASSRRRGRAYEQYF

D gene: TRBD2
V gene: TRBV5-1
clone size: NA
J gene: TRBJ2-1
CDR3 DNA: TGCGCCAGCAGATGGGGACTAGCGGGACCAGGTCCGTTCTTC
CDR3 protein: CASRWGLAGPGPFF

D gene: NA
V gene: TRBV27
clone size: NA
J gene: TRBJ1-5
CDR3 DNA: TGTGCCAGCAGAAATAGCCAGAGCCCGAGCAATCAGCCCCAGCATTTT
CDR3 protein: CASRNSQSPSNQPQHF

D gene: NA
V gene: TRBV28
clone size: NA
J gene: TRBJ2-3
CDR3 DNA: TGTGCCAGCAGTGAAGAGACAGACATAAAAGTCGCAGATACGCAGTATTTT
CDR3 protein: CASSEETDIKVADTQYF

D gene: NA
V gene: TRBV7-7
clone size: NA
J gene: TRBJ2-2
CDR3 DNA: TGTGCTAGCAGCTCACGACAGTTTTTCGCGAACACCGGGGAGCTGTTTTTT
CDR3 protein: CASSSRQFFANTGELFF

D gene: TRBD2
V gene: TRBV11-3
clone size: NA
J gene: TRBJ2-1
CDR3 DNA: TGTGCCAGCAGCCTAGGACTAGCGGGAGTGGATGAGCAGTTCTTC
CDR3 protein: CASSLGLAGVDEQFF

D gene: NA
V gene: TRBV25-1
clone size: once
J gene: TRBJ1-3
CDR3 DNA: TGTGCCAGCAGTGAATTAACACAGTCTGGAAACACCATATATTTT
CDR3 protein: CASSELTQSGNTIYF

D gene: NA
V gene: TRBV7-9
clone size: NA
J gene: TRBJ1-2
CDR3 DNA: TGTGCCAGCAGCTTAGCTCCCTTGACAGGCCCTTCCCCCAACTATGGCTACACCTTC
CDR3 protein: CASSLAPLTGPSPNYGYTF

D gene: NA
V gene: TRBV10-1
clone size: NA
J gene: TRBJ2-3
CDR3 DNA: TGCGCCAGCAGGGCCGGACTTTTCACAGATACGCAGTATTTT
CDR3 protein: CASRAGLFTDTQYF

D gene: NA
V gene: TRBV20-1
clone size: few
J gene: TRBJ2-7
CDR3 DNA: TGCAGCCTACTAGCCGGGCAGTACTTC
CDR3 protein: CSLLAGQYF

D gene: NA
V gene: TRBV10-2
clone size: NA
J gene: TRBJ2-7
CDR3 DNA: TGCGCCAGCAGTGAGTCGACAGACGAACGGCAGTACTTC
CDR3 protein: CASSESTDERQYF

D gene: NA
V gene: TRBV11-3
clone size: few
J gene: TRBJ2-5
CDR3 DNA: TGTGCCAGCAGCTTCCTAGCTTGGGAGACCCAGTACTTC
CDR3 protein: CASSFLAWETQYF

D gene: NA
V gene: TRBV27
clone size: NA
J gene: TRBJ2-7
CDR3 DNA: TGTGCCAGCAGTTTCCAGCAGGGCCGGTCACACGAGCAGTACTTC
CDR3 protein: CASSFQQGRSHEQYF

D gene: NA
V gene: TRBV7-2
clone size: once
J gene: TRBJ2-7
CDR3 DNA: TGTGCCAGCAGTCCACAAGACTCCTACGAGCAGTACTTC
CDR3 protein: CASSPQDSYEQYF

D gene: TRBD2
V gene: TRBV27
clone size: NA
J gene: TRBJ2-5
CDR3 DNA: TGTGCCAGCACCCCCGGGGGGAAGCGGGAGAGGGGGGCGGAGACCCAGTACTTC
CDR3 protein: CASTPGGKRERGAETQYF

D gene: TRBD1
V gene: TRBV6-1
clone size: once
J gene: TRBJ2-7
CDR3 DNA: TGTGCCAGCAGTGAGCATGACAGGGGGGAGGAGGACGAGCAGTACTTC
CDR3 protein: CASSEHDRGEEDEQYF

D gene: NA
V gene: TRBV21-1
clone size: NA
J gene: TRBJ2-6
CDR3 DNA: TGTGCCAGCACCCCAGGGCGGGGCTCTGGGGCCAACGTCCTGACTTTC
CDR3 protein: CASTPGRGSGANVLTF

D gene: TRBD1
V gene: TRBV6-1
clone size: NA
J gene: TRBJ1-1
CDR3 DNA: TGTGCCAGCATCCGGGACAGGGGTGGCACTGAAGCTTTCTTT
CDR3 protein: CASIRDRGGTEAFF

D gene: NA
V gene: TRBV7-9
clone size: NA
J gene: TRBJ2-5
CDR3 DNA: TGTGCCAGCAGCTTTTCCCGGAGGGCCGATAGAGAGACCCAGTACTTC
CDR3 protein: CASSFSRRADRETQYF

D gene: NA
V gene: TRBV7-8
clone size: NA
J gene: TRBJ2-7
CDR3 DNA: TGTGCCAGCAGCTTTGGTCCCAGCTCCTACGAGCAGTACTTC
CDR3 protein: CASSFGPSSYEQYF

D gene: TRBD2
V gene: TRBV10-1
clone size: NA
J gene: TRBJ2-2
CDR3 DNA: TGCGCCAGCAGTGAGTCCCAGACTAGCGCCAAAGGGAGCACCGGGGAGCTGTTTTTT
CDR3 protein: CASSESQTSAKGSTGELFF

D gene: TRBD2
V gene: TRBV5-6
clone size: NA
J gene: TRBJ2-3
CDR3 DNA: TGTGCCAGCAGCTTGCGGGGGGGGGATACGCAGTATTTT
CDR3 protein: CASSLRGGDTQYF

D gene: TRBD1
V gene: TRBV6-5
clone size: NA
J gene: TRBJ2-7
CDR3 DNA: TGTGCCAGCAGTTCGGACAGGGGGCAAGAGCAGTACTTC
CDR3 protein: CASSSDRGQEQYF

D gene: TRBD2
V gene: TRBV14
clone size: NA
J gene: TRBJ2-7
CDR3 DNA: TGTGCCAGCAGCCCCGTCCTAGCGGAGGGCTACGAGCAGTACTTC
CDR3 protein: CASSPVLAEGYEQYF

D gene: NA
V gene: TRBV5-5
clone size: NA
J gene: TRBJ1-4
CDR3 DNA: TGTGCCAGCAGCTTGGAACAGTTTGAAAAACTGTTTTTT
CDR3 protein: CASSLEQFEKLFF